Sequencing of this T cell receptor beta chain was carried out in a study of blood T cell repertoires in COVID-19. Germline CDR1 is SGHRS and CDR2 is YFSETQ. The CDR3 covers 14 residues. V dropped 3 bases and J dropped 0 bases, with 7 bases sitting between them. Original handling: Estimation of nucleated cell counts was performed using reference gene primer amplification. Produced via immunoSEQ multiplex PCR; TCRdb's table is partial and in-frame only. V, J and clone size are taken as reported in that table, and D and trimming were inferred from the DNA itself. The sample consists of about 190,000 clones, around 80% of them appearing once.

This TCR derives from a woman of 80 years or more with active or convalescent COVID-19. The V and J genes are TRBV5-1 and TRBJ2-1; D possibly corresponds to TRBD1 (6 bases). What was sequenced was peripheral blood. The CDR3 nucleotides read TGCGCCAGCAGCTGGACAGTCTCCTACAATGAGCAGTTCTTC. It encodes CASSWTVSYNEQFF.